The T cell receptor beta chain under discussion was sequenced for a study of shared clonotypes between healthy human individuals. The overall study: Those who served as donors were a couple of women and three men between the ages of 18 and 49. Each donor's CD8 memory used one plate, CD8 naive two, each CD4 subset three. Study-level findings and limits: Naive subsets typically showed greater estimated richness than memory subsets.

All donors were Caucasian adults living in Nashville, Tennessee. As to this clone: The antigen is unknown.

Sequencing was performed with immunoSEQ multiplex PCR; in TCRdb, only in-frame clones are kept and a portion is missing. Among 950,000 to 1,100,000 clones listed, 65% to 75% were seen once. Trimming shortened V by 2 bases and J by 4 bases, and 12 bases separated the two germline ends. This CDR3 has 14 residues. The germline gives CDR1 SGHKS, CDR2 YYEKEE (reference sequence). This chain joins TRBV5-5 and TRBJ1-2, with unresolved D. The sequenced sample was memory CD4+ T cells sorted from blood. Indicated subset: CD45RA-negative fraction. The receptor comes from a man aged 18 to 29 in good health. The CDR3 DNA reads TGTGCCAGCAGCTTTCGATCCGTTGGCTATGGCTACACCTTC. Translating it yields CASSFRSVGYGYTF.